The present T cell receptor (beta chain) was sequenced within a study of metastatic and nonmetastatic thyroid tumors. Findings and limits, study-wide: A significant increase in TCR beta diversity was reportedly seen in malignant thyroid tumors relative to benign nodules, in blood and tumor.

Through MiXCR, TCRdb re-clonotyped the PCR reads. The sample has 15,000 to 17,000 clones, about 3.5% seen once. No treatment of any kind had been given to any patient before thyroid surgery. Germline V CDR1 and CDR2: SEHNR, FQNEAQ (reference sequence). V lost 3 bases and J 8 bases, leaving 20 bases between the germline ends. CDR3 length equals 16 residues. This clone occurred a few times. The antigen is undetermined. This receptor was taken from a female donor with papillary thyroid cancer or a benign thyroid nodule (not recorded which). Some clones in this sample may be carry-over from other donors' samples. The J gene is TRBJ1-3, the V gene TRBV7-9; D is unresolved. Sequenced sample: tumor tissue. The DNA for the CDR3 is TGTGCCAGCAGCTTGCCACCCGACGGGGAGCATGACACCATATATTTT. Translated: CASSLPPDGEHDTIYF.